The TCR beta chain under discussion was sequenced for a study of shared clonotypes between healthy human individuals. There were no recent acute infections or vaccinations among the donors, who were healthy HIV-negative adults. The germline V gene has CDR1 SGHDN and CDR2 FVKESK. The CDR3 spans 13 residues. Deletions cut 1 base from V and 5 bases from J, with 7 bases between. Profiled with immunoSEQ multiplex PCR; TCRdb holds only in-frame clones, not every one. The sample lists 2 million to 2.5 million clones; 80% to 95% were seen once. The chain links TRBV14 to TRBJ2-3; D gene ambiguous. Specimen: naive CD4+ T cells from PBMCs. Sample subset: CD45RA+ positively selected. The TCR comes from a man between 18 and 29 years old in good health. Some clones in this sample may be carry-over from other donors' samples. The CDR3 spells CASSQAGRDTQYF. The DNA for the CDR3 is TGTGCCAGCAGCCAAGCAGGTCGAGATACGCAGTATTTT.